This T cell receptor beta chain was captured by sequencing in a study of blood T cell repertoires in COVID-19. Background on the study: Acute and convalescent COVID-19 samples came from the United States, Italy and Spain. T cells, B-cell-depleted T cells, or PBMCs supplied cDNA or gDNA.

V dropped 3 bases and J dropped 3; count of bases not matched to a gene: 11. The germline V gene has CDR1 DFQATT and CDR2 SNEGSKA (reference sequence). The CDR3 length is 16 residues. Authors' analysis steps: Reference gene primers were amplified, and this amplification served to estimate nucleated cell counts. Sequenced by immunoSEQ multiplex PCR; TCRdb stores in-frame clones only, minus some. From that table come the V and J calls and clone size; the DNA was used to work out D and trimming. In the table there are 250,000 or so clones, almost 85% of which are singletons. The TCR comes from a middle-aged man with acute or convalescent COVID-19. Specimen: peripheral blood. The V and J genes are TRBV20-1 and TRBJ1-1; 9 nucleotides line up with TRBD1. CDR3 region: CSASETGTGLDTEAFF. CDR3 sequence (DNA): TGCAGTGCTAGTGAAACCGGGACAGGGCTGGACACTGAAGCTTTCTTT.